This TCR beta chain was documented in a study of T cell changes during pregnancy in multiple sclerosis. TCRdb's copy holds only in-frame clones and misses some; the assay was immunoSEQ multiplex PCR. The table lists tens of thousands of clones, about 92% of them singletons. The sequence came from a female donor with multiple sclerosis, enrolled in a pregnancy study. The starting material was peripheral blood, obtained in the first trimester of pregnancy.

For the CDR3, the DNA is TGCGCCAGCAGCCAAGGCGGGGGAGGGTCGCAGTTCTTC. This translates into CASSQGGGGSQFF. This sequence joins TRBV4-3 and TRBJ2-1; 7 nucleotides line up with TRBD2. The J segment lost 12 bases and the V segment lost 1 base, leaving 6 bases of the junction unmatched. Germline V CDR1 and CDR2: LGHNA, YSLEER. The CDR3 loop spans 13 amino acids.